This T cell receptor beta chain was sequenced in a study of T cell responses to AZD1222 COVID-19 vaccine. Study-level results: A mostly white British donor set with more females was recruited, and clonal diversity was possibly underestimated. The CD4 TCRs associated with vaccination extended across spike and predominated at 160-218 and 743-854. Baseline seropositivity occurred in only six AZD1222 recipients. Samples come after the peak T cell response, not at day 14.

Assay: immunoSEQ multiplex PCR; the TCRdb copy retains only in-frame clones and omits some. The sample records 98,000 or so clones, over 85% being singletons. Details on this clone: Its antigen remains unknown.

The CDR3 runs 14 residues. Germline V gene lookup returns CDR1 SGHDT and CDR2 YYEEEE. Trimming took 4 bases from V and 8 from J, leaving 15 bases between them. The chain carries TRBV5-6 and TRBJ1-4; weak D call: TRBD1 (6 bases). This TCR came from an adult in good health. The sequences come from peripheral blood, collected on day 0 of MenACWY control vaccination. The CDR3 nucleotides are TGTGCCAGCAGCCCCGACAGGATCCTCGAAAAACTGTTTTTT. Amino acid sequence: CASSPDRILEKLFF.